This entry lists 19 T cell receptor beta chains sequenced from one sample in a study of cytomegalovirus exposure and HLA in healthy donors. The primer mix had 60 Vbeta and 13 Jbeta primers. Sequencing was performed with immunoSEQ multiplex PCR; in TCRdb, only in-frame clones are kept and a portion is missing. The data contain more than 65,000 clones, roughly 70% of them singletons. Specimen: PBMCs. The source of these receptors is a man aged 35 to 55 in good health and CMV-seronegative.

The chain uses TRBV19 and TRBJ1-1, with TRBD1 matching over 10 bases. The CDR3 loop spans 15 amino acids. CDR1 is LNHDA, CDR2 SQIVND, per germline (reference sequence). Trimming took 5 bases from V and 10 from J; bases not matched to a gene: 13. The chain's CDR3 is CASSLAGQGSGGAFF. The CDR3 DNA reads as TGTGCCAGTAGTCTGGCGGGACAGGGGAGTGGAGGAGCTTTCTTT.

V gene TRBV6-4 combines with J gene TRBJ1-6, with TRBD1 matching 9 bases. J was trimmed by 8 bases and V by 4 bases; bases with no gene match: 6. CDR3 length equals 15 residues. Germline V gives CDR1 MRHNA, CDR2 SNTAGT. The CDR3: CASSASGTGYSPLHF. CDR3 nucleotides: TGTGCCAGCAGTGCTTCCGGGACAGGGTATTCACCCCTCCACTTT.

The chain couples TRBV6-5 to TRBJ2-1; TRBD2 aligns across 13 bases. The germline gives CDR1 MNHEY, CDR2 SVGAGI. The CDR3 spans 15 residues. V shed 7 bases and J 10 bases; nucleotides not matched to a gene: 10. CDR3 loop: CASTITGTSGVEQFF. The DNA for the CDR3 is TGTGCCAGCACCATCACCGGGACTAGCGGGGTCGAGCAGTTCTTC.

This clone has just a few counts. The V gene is TRBV25-1, the J gene TRBJ2-1; 9 nucleotides match TRBD1. The J segment lost 8 bases and the V segment lost 5 bases, leaving 16 bases of the junction unmatched. Germline V gene lookup returns CDR1 MGHDK and CDR2 SYGVNS. The CDR3 is 17 residues long. The CDR3 sequence is CASSSSSGTGIFDEQFF. The CDR3 bases are TGTGCCAGCAGTTCCTCCTCCGGGACAGGGATATTCGATGAGCAGTTCTTC.

The sample holds a few counts of this clone. The V gene is TRBV7-3, the J gene TRBJ1-2; possible D gene TRBD1, 6 bases. The CDR3 contains 13 residues. Trimming shortened V by 0 bases and J by 13 bases, and 15 bases separated the two germline ends. Germline V gene lookup returns CDR1 SGHTA and CDR2 FQGTGA. CDR3: CASSLTIRGAFTF. In nucleotides, the CDR3 is TGTGCCAGCAGCTTAACAATCCGGGGGGCTTTCACCTTC.

The chain links TRBV18 to TRBJ1-2, with 8 positions matching TRBD1. Germline V gives CDR1 KGHSH, CDR2 LQKENI. This CDR3 has 15 amino acids. The V segment lost 3 bases and the J segment 4 bases; nucleotides outside the gene matches: 7. CDR3 DNA sequence: TGTGCCAGCTCACCCCCGGGACAGGTCAGCTATGGCTACACCTTC. Encoded protein: CASSPPGQVSYGYTF.

CDR3 sequence (DNA): TGTGCCAGCAGGAACAGCCTCGGGCAGTTCTTC. This codes for CASRNSLGQFF. V and J are TRBV28 and TRBJ2-1; no clear D gene. V gave up 6 bases and J gave up 12 bases, with 12 bases separating them. The CDR3 runs 11 residues. Germline loops: CDR1 MDHEN, CDR2 SYDVKM.

The chain combines TRBV7-2 with TRBJ2-1; 8 nucleotides line up with TRBD1. The CDR3 contains 15 residues. V was pared by 4 bases and J by 1 base, with 3 bases of the junction left unmatched. The germline CDR1 and CDR2 sequences are SGHTA and FQGNSA. CDR3 bases: TGTGCCAGCAGCTCGACAGGGGCTTCCTACAATGAGCAGTTCTTC. Encoded protein: CASSSTGASYNEQFF.

V gene TRBV6-6 combines with J gene TRBJ2-7; tentative D call: TRBD2 (5 bases). CDR1 and CDR2 (germline): MNHNY, SVGAGI (reference sequence). V was cut by 7 bases and J by 3 bases, with 22 bases left in between. The CDR3 consists of 16 residues. This CDR3 is CASTARETSLSYEQYF. The DNA for the CDR3 is TGTGCCAGCACCGCGAGGGAGACAAGTCTAAGCTACGAGCAGTACTTC.

This clone was observed a handful of times. The V call is TRBV4-3, the J call TRBJ2-3; 8 nucleotides match TRBD2. The CDR3 has 18 amino acids. V was clipped by 0 bases and J by 2 bases; unmatched bases: 10. Per the germline V gene, CDR1 is LGHNA and CDR2 is YSLEER. CDR3 DNA: TGCGCCAGCAGCCAAGATCCCTCTAGCGGGTTCCTCACAGATACGCAGTATTTT. Residues: CASSQDPSSGFLTDTQYF.

The chain links TRBV10-3 to TRBJ1-5; 7 nucleotides line up with TRBD1. This CDR3 is built from 13 residues. Germline trimming cut 6 bases from V and 4 bases from J; bases unmatched to any gene: 3. In germline, CDR1 is ENHRY, CDR2 SYGVKD. CDR3 region: CAISIQGNQPQHF. CDR3 coding DNA: TGTGCCATCAGCATACAGGGGAATCAGCCCCAGCATTTT.

CDR3 loop: CASSQATGQTSTDTQYF. The CDR3, as DNA: TGCGCCAGCAGCCAAGCAACCGGACAAACTAGCACAGATACGCAGTATTTT. This chain uses TRBV4-1 with TRBJ2-3; a possible D gene is TRBD1 (5 bases). Deletions cut 1 base from V and 0 bases from J, with 14 bases between. The CDR3 consists of 17 residues. The V gene's germline CDR1 is MGHRA and CDR2 YSYEKL.

This clone was counted only a few times. The chain recombines TRBV18 with TRBJ1-3; no reliable D call. This CDR3 region has 14 residues. The germline V and J ends were trimmed by 2 bases and 0 bases, with 5 bases remaining between them. Germline CDR1 KGHSH, CDR2 LQKENI. The CDR3 loop reads CASSPSGSGNTIYF. CDR3 nucleotides: TGTGCCAGCTCACCATCAGGCTCTGGAAACACCATATATTTT.

The table lists this clone with a few counts. A junction boundary mismatches the germline segment, possibly from a read error. This CDR3 reads CASSEGGTGFSHEQYF. CDR3 bases: TGTGCCAGCAGTGAAGGGGGGACAGGGTTCTCCCACGAGCAGTACTTC. The chain joins TRBV6-1 to TRBJ2-7; 9 bases map to TRBD1. The CDR3 has 16 amino acids. Germline V lookup: CDR1 MNHNS, CDR2 SASEGT.

This clone was counted between two and nine times. The chain employs TRBV21-1 and TRBJ2-5; the D call in the table, TRBD2, was not verified against the DNA. TRBV21-1 constitutes a pseudogene. There are 13 residues in the CDR3. CDR3 DNA sequence: TGTGCCAGCAGCAAATCGGGGGGGTTCACCCAGTACTTC. Protein product: CASSKSGGFTQYF.

The rearrangement links TRBV30 to TRBJ2-2; 7 nucleotides line up with TRBD2. The germline gives CDR1 GTSNPN, CDR2 SVGIG (reference sequence). This CDR3 has 16 amino acids. V gave up 0 bases and J gave up 6 bases; unmatched junction bases: 10. The CDR3 bases are TGTGCCTGGAGTGTACTGGGGAGGGGACCCCCCGGGGAGCTGTTTTTT. The encoded protein is CAWSVLGRGPPGELFF.

This chain links TRBV7-3 with TRBJ2-1, with 11 positions matching TRBD2. CDR1 and CDR2 (germline): SGHTA, FQGTGA. The CDR3 loop spans 16 amino acids. The V and J ends lost 0 bases and 16 bases, in that order; junction bases with no gene match: 14. CDR3: CASSLTQGSGGAGQFF. The CDR3 nucleotides read TGTGCCAGCAGCTTAACCCAGGGTAGCGGGGGGGCCGGGCAATTCTTC. The whole variable domain, filled in from reference TRBV7-3 and TRBJ2-1, reads GAGVSQTPSNKVTEKGKYVELRCDPISGHTALYWYRQSLGQGPEFLIYFQGTGAADDSGLPNDRFFAVRPEGSVSTLKIQRTERGDSAVYLCASSLTQGSGGAGQFFGPGTRLTVL.

V and J are TRBV5-6 and TRBJ2-5; D is possibly TRBD1 (7 bases). The closer fit of TRBJ2-7 to the DNA end suggests the J call may be wrong. The germline V gene has CDR1 SGHDT and CDR2 YYEEEE. The CDR3 covers 16 residues. The CDR3 loop reads CASSLYGQGGSYEQYF. CDR3 DNA sequence: TGTGCCAGCAGCCTGTACGGCCAGGGGGGTTCCTACGAGCAGTACTTC.

The V gene is TRBV9, the J gene TRBJ1-6; D gene unclear. CDR1 and CDR2 (germline): SGDLS, YYNGEE. The CDR3 loop spans 16 amino acids. Trimming took off 1 base at V and 5 bases at J, with 13 bases between the two ends. CDR3 bases: TGTGCCAGCAGCGTACAGTCCAGGCAGAATAATTCACCCCTCCACTTT. Translating it yields CASSVQSRQNNSPLHF.